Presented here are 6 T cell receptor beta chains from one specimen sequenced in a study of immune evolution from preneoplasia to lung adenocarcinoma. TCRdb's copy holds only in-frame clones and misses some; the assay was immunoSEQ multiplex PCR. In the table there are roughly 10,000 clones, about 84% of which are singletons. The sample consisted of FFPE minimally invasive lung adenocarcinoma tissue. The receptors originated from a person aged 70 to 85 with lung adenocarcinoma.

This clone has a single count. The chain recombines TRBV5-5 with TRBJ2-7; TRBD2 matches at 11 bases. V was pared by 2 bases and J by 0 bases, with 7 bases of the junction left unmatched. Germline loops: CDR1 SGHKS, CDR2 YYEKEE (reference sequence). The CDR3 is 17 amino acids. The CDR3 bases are TGTGCCAGCAGCTTCGCCCAACTAGCGGGAGTCTCCTACGAGCAGTACTTC. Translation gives CASSFAQLAGVSYEQYF. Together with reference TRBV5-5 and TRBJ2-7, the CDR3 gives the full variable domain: DAGVTQSPTHLIKTRGQQVTLRCSPISGHKSVSWYQQVLGQGPQFIFQYYEKEERGRGNFPDRFSARQFPNYSSELNVNALLLGDSALYLCASSFAQLAGVSYEQYFGPGTRLTVT.

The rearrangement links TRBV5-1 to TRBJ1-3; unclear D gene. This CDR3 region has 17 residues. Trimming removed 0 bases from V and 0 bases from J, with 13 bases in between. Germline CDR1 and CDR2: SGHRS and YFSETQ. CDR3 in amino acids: CASSLDGAGRSGNTIYF. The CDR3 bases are TGCGCCAGCAGCTTGGATGGAGCAGGACGCTCTGGAAACACCATATATTTT.

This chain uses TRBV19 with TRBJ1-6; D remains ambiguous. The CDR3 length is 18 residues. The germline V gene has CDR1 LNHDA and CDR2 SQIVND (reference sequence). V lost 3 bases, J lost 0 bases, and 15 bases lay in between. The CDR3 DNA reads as TGTGCCAGTAGTATCTTGCAGGCCCAGAGCTCCTATAATTCACCCCTCCACTTT. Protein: CASSILQAQSSYNSPLHF. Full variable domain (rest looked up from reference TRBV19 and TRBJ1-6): DGGITQSPKYLFRKEGQNVTLSCEQNLNHDAMYWYRQDPGQGLRLIYYSQIVNDFQKGDIAEGYSVSREKKESFPLTVTSAQKNPTAFYLCASSILQAQSSYNSPLHFGNGTRLTVT.

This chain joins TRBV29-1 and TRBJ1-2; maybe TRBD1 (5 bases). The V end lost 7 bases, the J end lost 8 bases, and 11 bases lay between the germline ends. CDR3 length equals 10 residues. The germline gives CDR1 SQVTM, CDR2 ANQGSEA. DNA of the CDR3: TGCAGCGCGGGGGTGGGAGGCTACACCTTC. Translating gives CSAGVGGYTF.

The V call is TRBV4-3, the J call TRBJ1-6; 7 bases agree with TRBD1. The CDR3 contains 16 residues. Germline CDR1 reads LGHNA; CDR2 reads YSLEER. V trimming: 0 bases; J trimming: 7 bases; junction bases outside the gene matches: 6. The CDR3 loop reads CASSQDGRGANSPLHF. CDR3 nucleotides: TGCGCCAGCAGCCAAGACGGCAGGGGGGCGAATTCACCCCTCCACTTT.

In DNA, the CDR3 is TGTGCCAGCAGCCAGGGGACACACTATGGCTACACCTTC. Translated: CASSQGTHYGYTF. This chain connects TRBV7-3 to TRBJ1-2; possibly TRBD1 for D (6 bases). The CDR3 is 13 amino acids. Trimming removed 5 bases from V and 3 bases from J, with 10 bases in between. CDR1 is SGHTA and CDR2 is FQGTGA in the germline V gene.